The rows below give T cell receptor beta chains drawn from one sample of a study of blood T cell repertoires in COVID-19. Clones were read by immunoSEQ multiplex PCR, and TCRdb kept only the in-frame ones, dropping some. The sample records about 240,000 clones, around four fifths being singletons. Material: peripheral blood. These receptors all stem from a man aged 25 to 40 who had recovered from COVID-19. The CDR3 runs from the conserved cysteine through the conserved F or W. D genes are given only for firm matches. Only part of the rows carry a size: once, few, many, or a class if the clone is expanded.

v_gene: TRBV5-6; abundance: NA; j_gene: TRBJ2-2; d_gene: TRBD1; CDR3nt: TGTGCCAGCAGCTTAAGGACAGGGATAGACACCGGGGAGCTGTTTTTT; CDR3aa: CASSLRTGIDTGELFF
v_gene: TRBV5-4; abundance: NA; j_gene: TRBJ1-6; d_gene: NA; CDR3nt: TGTGCCAGCAGCTTTCGGGAGACACCCTCACCCCTCCACTTT; CDR3aa: CASSFRETPSPLHF
v_gene: TRBV7-2; abundance: NA; j_gene: TRBJ2-3; d_gene: TRBD2; CDR3nt: TGTGCCAGCAGCTTAGGGGTACGCCTAGCGGGGAGCACAGATACGCAGTATTTT; CDR3aa: CASSLGVRLAGSTDTQYF
v_gene: TRBV6-6; abundance: NA; j_gene: TRBJ1-4; d_gene: TRBD1; CDR3nt: TGTGCCAGCAGTTACGAAGGGGGGACAGGGAATGAAAAACTGTTTTTT; CDR3aa: CASSYEGGTGNEKLFF
v_gene: TRBV5-1; abundance: NA; j_gene: TRBJ2-2; d_gene: NA; CDR3nt: TGCGCCAGCAGCTTCGGCCAGGGGTACGGGGAGCTGTTTTTT; CDR3aa: CASSFGQGYGELFF
v_gene: TRBV4-1; abundance: NA; j_gene: TRBJ1-1; d_gene: TRBD1; CDR3nt: TGCGCCAGCAGCCAAGATGGGACAGGGGGGACTGAAGCTTTCTTT; CDR3aa: CASSQDGTGGTEAFF
v_gene: TRBV6-6; abundance: NA; j_gene: TRBJ1-2; d_gene: TRBD1; CDR3nt: TGTGCCAGCACACGACAGGGGGAAGGCTACACCTTC; CDR3aa: CASTRQGEGYTF
v_gene: TRBV6-4; abundance: NA; j_gene: TRBJ2-1; d_gene: TRBD2; CDR3nt: TGTGCCAGCAGTGAGGAAAGCGGGGGGTCCAATGAGCAGTTCTTC; CDR3aa: CASSEESGGSNEQFF
v_gene: TRBV3-1/TRBV3-2; abundance: NA; j_gene: TRBJ2-1; d_gene: NA; CDR3nt: TGTGCCAGCAGCCAATGGGCCCCGCCTTCCTACAATGAGCAGTTCTTC; CDR3aa: CASSQWAPPSYNEQFF
v_gene: TRBV2; abundance: NA; j_gene: TRBJ1-2; d_gene: NA; CDR3nt: TGTGCCAGCAGTGAATTAAGAGGGAGCTATGGCTACACCTTC; CDR3aa: CASSELRGSYGYTF
v_gene: TRBV24-1; abundance: NA; j_gene: TRBJ2-3; d_gene: NA; CDR3nt: TGTGCCACCAGTGATTCTACTATGACTGCAGATACGCAGTATTTT; CDR3aa: CATSDSTMTADTQYF
v_gene: TRBV9; abundance: NA; j_gene: TRBJ2-2; d_gene: TRBD1; CDR3nt: TGTGCCAGCAGCGTAGAGGGGGCGACCGGGGAGCTGTTTTTT; CDR3aa: CASSVEGATGELFF
v_gene: TRBV10-3; abundance: NA; j_gene: TRBJ2-3; d_gene: TRBD1; CDR3nt: TGTGCCATCAGTACCGGGACAGCCACAGATACGCAGTATTTT; CDR3aa: CAISTGTATDTQYF
v_gene: TRBV14; abundance: once; j_gene: TRBJ2-5; d_gene: NA; CDR3nt: TGTGCCAGCAGCCAAGGCTGGGGGCGCCAAGAGACCCAGTACTTC; CDR3aa: CASSQGWGRQETQYF
v_gene: TRBV7-9; abundance: NA; j_gene: TRBJ2-1; d_gene: TRBD2; CDR3nt: TGTGCCAGCAGCTCTCTTCTAGCGGGGGAGCAGTTCTTC; CDR3aa: CASSSLLAGEQFF
v_gene: TRBV7-2; abundance: NA; j_gene: TRBJ2-3; d_gene: TRBD2; CDR3nt: TGTGCCAGCAGCTTAGGGCTAGCGGGGCGAGATACGCAGTATTTT; CDR3aa: CASSLGLAGRDTQYF
v_gene: TRBV9; abundance: once; j_gene: TRBJ1-4; d_gene: NA; CDR3nt: TGTGCCAGCAGCGTAGTGGGGGGTATTGGTGAAAAACTGTTTTTT; CDR3aa: CASSVVGGIGEKLFF
v_gene: TRBV9; abundance: NA; j_gene: TRBJ2-3; d_gene: TRBD2; CDR3nt: TGTGCCAGCAGCCTCGGGACTAGCGGGGGACCAGATACGCAGTATTTT; CDR3aa: CASSLGTSGGPDTQYF
v_gene: TRBV10-3; abundance: NA; j_gene: TRBJ1-5; d_gene: TRBD1; CDR3nt: TGTGCCATCAGCCGGACAGGGGATAGCAATCAGCCCCAGCATTTT; CDR3aa: CAISRTGDSNQPQHF
v_gene: TRBV5-1; abundance: NA; j_gene: TRBJ1-1; d_gene: TRBD1; CDR3nt: TGCGCCAGCAGCCCCGGACAGGAAAACACTGAAGCTTTCTTT; CDR3aa: CASSPGQENTEAFF
v_gene: TRBV5-5; abundance: NA; j_gene: TRBJ2-7; d_gene: TRBD1; CDR3nt: TGTGCCAGCAGCTGGGGGACAGGGTACGAGCAGTACTTC; CDR3aa: CASSWGTGYEQYF
v_gene: TRBV2; abundance: few; j_gene: TRBJ1-6; d_gene: TRBD1; CDR3nt: TGTGCCAGCAAGGAATACCAGGGGGGTTCACCCCTCCACTTT; CDR3aa: CASKEYQGGSPLHF
v_gene: TRBV2; abundance: NA; j_gene: TRBJ1-4; d_gene: TRBD1; CDR3nt: TGTGCCAGCAGGCCTCGGACAGGGCAGGAAAAACTGTTTTTT; CDR3aa: CASRPRTGQEKLFF
v_gene: TRBV2; abundance: NA; j_gene: TRBJ1-4; d_gene: NA; CDR3nt: TGTGCCAGCAGTGACATCCGGGATGAAAAACTGTTTTTT; CDR3aa: CASSDIRDEKLFF
v_gene: TRBV18; abundance: NA; j_gene: TRBJ2-7; d_gene: NA; CDR3nt: TGTGCCAGCTCGCCTTATGGGGAGATAACCTACGAGCAGTACTTC; CDR3aa: CASSPYGEITYEQYF
v_gene: TRBV11-2; abundance: NA; j_gene: TRBJ2-1; d_gene: TRBD2; CDR3nt: TGTGCCAGCAGCTCACCCAGACTAGCGGGGGTGTACAATGAGCAGTTCTTC; CDR3aa: CASSSPRLAGVYNEQFF
v_gene: TRBV11-2; abundance: NA; j_gene: TRBJ1-2; d_gene: NA; CDR3nt: TGTGCCAGCAGCTTAGACGGTGCTAACTATGGCTACACCTTC; CDR3aa: CASSLDGANYGYTF
v_gene: TRBV2; abundance: NA; j_gene: TRBJ1-6; d_gene: NA; CDR3nt: TGTGCCAGCTCCCAGGGGCTCAATTCACCCCTCCACTTT; CDR3aa: CASSQGLNSPLHF
v_gene: TRBV2; abundance: NA; j_gene: TRBJ1-1; d_gene: TRBD1; CDR3nt: TGTGCCAGCAGAACAGGGGTAGTCGGTATGAACACTGAAGCTTTCTTT; CDR3aa: CASRTGVVGMNTEAFF
v_gene: TRBV27; abundance: NA; j_gene: TRBJ1-2; d_gene: NA; CDR3nt: TGTGCCAGCGGTCGACAGGTCTTAGATGGCTACACCTTC; CDR3aa: CASGRQVLDGYTF
v_gene: TRBV29-1; abundance: NA; j_gene: TRBJ1-1; d_gene: NA; CDR3nt: TGCAGCGCCTTGACAGGTTTGAGGACTGAAGCTTTCTTT; CDR3aa: CSALTGLRTEAFF
v_gene: TRBV28; abundance: NA; j_gene: TRBJ1-4; d_gene: TRBD1; CDR3nt: TGTGCCACCTTCGGACAGGGTAATGAAAAACTGTTTTTT; CDR3aa: CATFGQGNEKLFF
v_gene: TRBV6-5; abundance: NA; j_gene: TRBJ2-2; d_gene: NA; CDR3nt: TGTGCCAGCAGTCTACGACTCGATCCGAGGGAGCTGTTTTTT; CDR3aa: CASSLRLDPRELFF
v_gene: TRBV5-1; abundance: NA; j_gene: TRBJ2-1; d_gene: TRBD2; CDR3nt: TGCGCCAGCAGCTTTCTCGGGGGGGCGTACAATGAGCAGTTCTTC; CDR3aa: CASSFLGGAYNEQFF
v_gene: TRBV12-5; abundance: NA; j_gene: TRBJ2-2; d_gene: NA; CDR3nt: TGTGCTAGTGGTCTGCGGCAGGGTAACACCGGGGAGCTGTTTTTT; CDR3aa: CASGLRQGNTGELFF
v_gene: TRBV19; abundance: NA; j_gene: TRBJ1-6; d_gene: TRBD1; CDR3nt: TGTGCCAGTAGGCCGGGACAGGGGACTAATTCACCCCTCCACTTT; CDR3aa: CASRPGQGTNSPLHF
v_gene: TRBV5-3; abundance: NA; j_gene: TRBJ2-1; d_gene: TRBD2; CDR3nt: TGTGCCAGAAGCTTGGATAGCGGGGGGGCCGTCGATGAGCAGTTCTTC; CDR3aa: CARSLDSGGAVDEQFF
v_gene: TRBV5-1; abundance: NA; j_gene: TRBJ1-2; d_gene: NA; CDR3nt: TGCGCCAGCAGCTTGGTTCAGGGATCCGTAACCTTC; CDR3aa: CASSLVQGSVTF
v_gene: TRBV15; abundance: NA; j_gene: TRBJ2-5; d_gene: TRBD1; CDR3nt: TGTGCCACCAGCAGAGACCCGGGACAGCAAGAGACCCAGTACTTC; CDR3aa: CATSRDPGQQETQYF
v_gene: TRBV5-1; abundance: NA; j_gene: TRBJ2-2; d_gene: NA; CDR3nt: TGCGCCAGCAGCTTGGGACAGAAGAACACCGGGGAGCTGTTTTTT; CDR3aa: CASSLGQKNTGELFF
v_gene: TRBV19; abundance: once; j_gene: TRBJ2-7; d_gene: TRBD1; CDR3nt: TGTGCCAGTAGTACCGGACAGGGGGGCACATACGAGCAGTACTTC; CDR3aa: CASSTGQGGTYEQYF
v_gene: TRBV7-6; abundance: NA; j_gene: TRBJ2-1; d_gene: NA; CDR3nt: TGTGCCAGCAGCGTTACTAGCTCCTTCGTATACAATGAGCAGTTCTTC; CDR3aa: CASSVTSSFVYNEQFF
v_gene: TRBV7-8; abundance: once; j_gene: TRBJ2-1; d_gene: TRBD2; CDR3nt: TGTGCCAGCAGCTTCCGCCGCTTTAGGCGGGGGGCCTACAATGAGCAGTTCTTC; CDR3aa: CASSFRRFRRGAYNEQFF
v_gene: TRBV5-4; abundance: NA; j_gene: TRBJ2-5; d_gene: TRBD1; CDR3nt: TGTGCCAGCAGCGTGGGACAGGCGCAAGAGACCCAGTACTTC; CDR3aa: CASSVGQAQETQYF
v_gene: TRBV29-1; abundance: NA; j_gene: TRBJ1-2; d_gene: NA; CDR3nt: TGCAGCGTGGCAGTGGAGGACGGCTACACCTTC; CDR3aa: CSVAVEDGYTF
v_gene: TRBV5-5; abundance: NA; j_gene: TRBJ1-2; d_gene: NA; CDR3nt: TGTGCCAGCAGCCCCTCGGGTGACTATGGCTACACCTTC; CDR3aa: CASSPSGDYGYTF
v_gene: TRBV28; abundance: NA; j_gene: TRBJ1-2; d_gene: NA; CDR3nt: TGTGCCAGCTCCCGCGGAGGAAAAAACTATGGCTACACCTTC; CDR3aa: CASSRGGKNYGYTF